This TCR beta chain came from a study of CD8 T cells in Susac syndrome. The germline V gene has CDR1 PRHDT and CDR2 FYEKMQ (reference sequence). Losses at the gene ends were 8 bases for V and 7 bases for J; bases not matched to a gene: 10. The CDR3 is made up of 14 amino acids. The RNA, roughly 0.45 to 1 ug, was put through reverse transcription using random hexamers. immunoSEQ multiplex PCR amplified TCR beta CDR3 across 54 Vbeta, 13 Jbeta. Using its own MiXCR run on the immunoSEQ multiplex PCR reads, TCRdb lists one record per CDR3 protein. The sample contains roughly 190,000 distinct CDR3 sequences, approximately 94% of which appear only once. Study results and caveats: In its TCR sequencing and HLA analysis, the study acknowledged that the number of individuals was relatively small.

The authors sequenced TCR beta from blood CD8+ and CD4+ T cells. CD8+ and CD4+ T cells were negatively isolated; TEMRA cells were FACS-enriched. A word on this clonotype: Its antigen is unknown.

The chain recombines TRBV13 with TRBJ2-1; 8 positions agree with TRBD2. The TCR was taken from a human donor in good health. Sequencing input: CD4+ T cells from PBMCs. CDR3 residues: CASGHGGAVNEQFF. CDR3 DNA sequence: TGTGCCAGCGGGCACGGGGGGGCGGTGAATGAGCAGTTCTTC.